Listed below are T cell receptor beta chains from one sample, sequenced in a study of cytomegalovirus exposure and HLA in healthy donors. Some clones are missing from TCRdb's copy, which holds only in-frame ones; the method was immunoSEQ multiplex PCR. The sample lists about 100,000 clones; around 80% were seen once. Sequenced: PBMCs. The receptor source for this set is a woman in her sixties in good health and CMV-seronegative. The CDR3 runs from the conserved cysteine through the conserved F or W. Size is stated for part of the rows, as once, few or many counts, or as a class when the clone is expanded.

clone_size: NA
v_call: TRBV19
j_call: TRBJ1-1
cdr3_aa: CASSAQGDSDTEAFF

clone_size: NA
v_call: TRBV9
j_call: TRBJ1-2
cdr3_aa: CASRGDRGSNYGYTF

clone_size: few
v_call: TRBV5-1
j_call: TRBJ2-7
cdr3_aa: CASSLSAGGEQYF

clone_size: NA
v_call: TRBV6-5
j_call: TRBJ2-3
cdr3_aa: CASSRLVSTDTQYF

clone_size: NA
v_call: TRBV15
j_call: NA
cdr3_aa: CATSIRGGEQYF

clone_size: NA
v_call: TRBV6-1
j_call: TRBJ1-1
cdr3_aa: CASSDPPMGVEAFF

clone_size: NA
v_call: TRBV4-1
j_call: TRBJ1-3
cdr3_aa: CASSHLQGVGNTIYF

clone_size: few
v_call: TRBV7-9
j_call: TRBJ1-5
cdr3_aa: CASSLMCQDRAANQPQHF

clone_size: NA
v_call: TRBV9
j_call: TRBJ2-7
cdr3_aa: CASSVGGTSGTYEQYF

clone_size: NA
v_call: TRBV9
j_call: TRBJ2-7
cdr3_aa: CASSPTGVDEQYF

clone_size: few
v_call: TRBV6-5
j_call: TRBJ1-1
cdr3_aa: CASSSRTGGNTEAFF

clone_size: few
v_call: TRBV10-1
j_call: TRBJ2-3
cdr3_aa: CASSDVGRPDTQYF

clone_size: NA
v_call: TRBV5-6
j_call: TRBJ1-1
cdr3_aa: CASSSGHQRTEAFF

clone_size: NA
v_call: TRBV13
j_call: TRBJ2-7
cdr3_aa: CASSSRAGGRYEQYF

clone_size: NA
v_call: TRBV7-9
j_call: TRBJ1-1
cdr3_aa: CASSQQGAVTEAFF

clone_size: NA
v_call: TRBV10-2
j_call: TRBJ1-1
cdr3_aa: CASSGRGLYTEAFF

clone_size: NA
v_call: TRBV14
j_call: TRBJ1-2
cdr3_aa: CASSQTRTNYGYTF

clone_size: NA
v_call: TRBV5-1
j_call: TRBJ1-1
cdr3_aa: CASSIRNGLPPREAFF

clone_size: NA
v_call: TRBV7-2
j_call: TRBJ2-1
cdr3_aa: CASSLDWRPYNEQFF

clone_size: few
v_call: TRBV6-1
j_call: TRBJ2-7
cdr3_aa: CASRDLSSYEQYF